The 27 T cell receptor beta chains in this list originate from one sample, sequenced in a study of identifying expanded T cells in peripheral blood. This table comes from immunoSEQ multiplex PCR, and its TCRdb copy is limited to in-frame clones, with some not included. Seen here are 65,000 to 95,000 clones, 80% to 85% observed once, and the top ten hold around a fifth. Material for sequencing was blood. Source of these receptors: a person between 18 and 75 years old in good health.

The chain couples TRBV9 to TRBJ1-2; 7 positions match TRBD1. Germline values: CDR1 SGDLS, CDR2 YYNGEE. J lost 4 bases, V lost 3 bases, and 9 bases had no gene match. The CDR3 has 15 residues. The CDR3 is CASSAWDSLSYGYTF. For the CDR3, the DNA is TGTGCCAGCAGCGCCTGGGACAGCCTGAGCTATGGCTACACCTTC.

The chain couples TRBV18 to TRBJ1-1; 8 nucleotides align to TRBD1. V trimming: 2 bases; J trimming: 0 bases; junction bases outside the gene matches: 5. This CDR3 spans 16 amino acids. Per the germline V gene, CDR1 is KGHSH and CDR2 is LQKENI. As DNA, the CDR3 is TGTGCCAGCTCACCAATCGGACAGGGTTTGAACACTGAAGCTTTCTTT. Translating gives CASSPIGQGLNTEAFF. Based on the CDR3 plus reference TRBV18 and TRBJ1-1, the full variable domain is NAGVMQNPRHLVRRRGQEARLRCSPMKGHSHVYWYRQLPEEGLKFMVYLQKENIIDESGMPKERFSAEFPKEGPSILRIQQVVRGDSAAYFCASSPIGQGLNTEAFFGQGTRLTVV.

V usage is TRBV23-1 and J usage is TRBJ2-7; the D gene could be TRBD1 or TRBD2 (5 bases each). TRBV23-1 is noted as an ORF with a role that remains uncertain. V was pared by 4 bases and J by 0 bases, with 10 bases between. The CDR3 has 14 amino acids. The CDR3 protein is CASSPPGSSYEQYF. DNA for the CDR3: TGCGCCAGCAGTCCACCAGGGAGCTCCTACGAGCAGTACTTC.

This sequence joins TRBV6-4 and TRBJ2-1; TRBD1 agrees at 8 bases. Losses at the gene ends were 4 bases for V and 7 bases for J; bases not matched to a gene: 12. Germline V gives CDR1 MRHNA, CDR2 SNTAGT. The CDR3 has 16 amino acids. As DNA, the CDR3 is TGTGCCAGCAGTGGGGGGAAGGACAGGGTGCGTAATGAGCAGTTCTTC. Amino acids: CASSGGKDRVRNEQFF.

CDR3 bases: TGTGCCAGCAGCCCGCCTAGCGGTAGCACAGATACGCAGTATTTT. Its protein is CASSPPSGSTDTQYF. The chain has TRBV7-9 and TRBJ2-3, with TRBD2 matching 7 bases. V lost 5 bases, J lost 0 bases, and 5 bases stayed unmatched. The CDR3 covers 15 residues. Per germline, CDR1 SEHNR and CDR2 FQNEAQ (reference sequence).

The chain combines TRBV5-1 with TRBJ2-2; D unclear. V lost 4 bases and J 2 bases, leaving 12 bases between the germline ends. This CDR3 region has 15 residues. Germline-derived CDR1 and CDR2 are SGHRS and YFSETQ. The CDR3 sequence: CASSVNNINTGELFF. For the CDR3, the DNA is TGCGCCAGCAGCGTGAATAATATCAACACCGGGGAGCTGTTTTTT.

The gene calls are TRBV28 and TRBJ1-3; D is unclear. CDR1 and CDR2 (germline): MDHEN, SYDVKM. V lost 7 bases and J 6 bases, leaving 13 bases between the germline ends. The CDR3 sequence is 13 residues long. CDR3 loop: CASKGRMVNTIYF. The CDR3 nucleotides are TGTGCCAGCAAGGGCAGGATGGTAAACACCATATATTTT.

The rearrangement uses TRBV28 and TRBJ2-7; D gene ambiguous. This CDR3 is built from 13 residues. Per the germline V gene, CDR1 is MDHEN and CDR2 is SYDVKM. Trimming pared 3 bases from V and 0 bases from J, leaving 6 bases between. CDR3: CASSFGYSYEQYF. In nucleotides, the CDR3 is TGTGCCAGCAGTTTTGGCTACTCCTACGAGCAGTACTTC.

This clone is categorized as medium-sized (0.01 to 0.1%). V and J are TRBV28 and TRBJ2-4; 10 bases are a match to TRBD1. The V gene's germline CDR1 is MDHEN and CDR2 SYDVKM. Germline trimming cut 3 bases from V and 2 bases from J; bases unmatched to any gene: 1. This CDR3 is 15 amino acids long. The CDR3 region has the DNA TGTGCCAGCAGTTTGGGACAGGGGTCCAAAAACATTCAGTACTTC. This sequence encodes CASSLGQGSKNIQYF.

The rearrangement uses TRBV30 and TRBJ2-5; D is tentatively TRBD1 or TRBD2 (5 bases each). CDR3 length: 10 amino acids. Trimming pared 8 bases from V and 3 bases from J, leaving 7 bases between. CDR1 and CDR2 (germline): GTSNPN, SVGIG (reference sequence). The CDR3 loop reads CARGEETQYF. The CDR3 DNA sequence: TGTGCCAGGGGAGAAGAGACCCAGTACTTC. Filled out from reference TRBV30 and TRBJ2-5, the complete variable domain reads SQTIHQWPATLVQPVGSPLSLECTVEGTSNPNLYWYRQAAGRGLQLLFYSVGIGQISSEVPQNLSASRPQDRQFILSSKKLLLSDSGFYLCARGEETQYFGPGTRLLVL.

V usage is TRBV19 and J usage is TRBJ2-7; a weak D match, TRBD2 (5 bases). Germline V gives CDR1 LNHDA, CDR2 SQIVND (reference sequence). The CDR3 has 13 amino acids. Trimming removed 6 bases at V and 5 bases at J, with 14 bases between. The CDR3 DNA reads TGTGCCAGTAGGGGCGGTCGGGGTGACGAGCAGTACTTC. The encoded protein is CASRGGRGDEQYF.

The V and J genes are TRBV2 and TRBJ1-4, with D perhaps TRBD1 (5 bases). Trimming removed 7 bases from V and 4 bases from J, with 16 bases in between. Looked up from germline, CDR1 is SNHLY and CDR2 is FYNNEI. The CDR3 covers 15 residues. The CDR3 spells CASISAGHSNEKLFF. The DNA for the CDR3 is TGTGCCAGCATCTCCGCAGGGCATAGTAATGAAAAACTGTTTTTT.

The chain is built from TRBV4-2 and TRBJ2-7, with no clear D. The CDR3 extends over 13 amino acids. V lost 0 bases, J lost 1 base, and 4 bases lay in between. Looked up from germline, CDR1 is LGHNA and CDR2 is YNFKEQ. The CDR3 protein is CASSQDLSYEQYF. The CDR3 region has the DNA TGTGCCAGCAGCCAAGATCTATCCTACGAGCAGTACTTC.

The chain combines TRBV19 with TRBJ2-1; TRBD2 matches 11 bases. V lost 9 bases to trimming and J lost 2 bases; unmatched junction nucleotides: 9. Germline assignment: CDR1 LNHDA and CDR2 SQIVND (reference sequence). The length of the CDR3 is 16 residues. The CDR3 spells CASSGLAGLTYNEQFF. CDR3 DNA sequence: TGTGCCAGCTCCGGACTAGCGGGCCTCACCTACAATGAGCAGTTCTTC.

This rearrangement joins TRBV7-6 to TRBJ2-7; TRBD2 matches 12 bases. This CDR3 has 16 residues. The junction had 6 bases not matched to a gene; V was cut back by 4 bases and J by 2 bases. Germline CDR1 is SGHVS and CDR2 is FNYEAQ. In DNA form, the CDR3 reads TGTGCCAGCAGCTCTAGACTAGCGGGAGACCCCTACGAGCAGTACTTC. Its translation is CASSSRLAGDPYEQYF.

This chain joins TRBV11-1 and TRBJ2-7; 13 positions agree with TRBD2. Trimming at V came to 3 bases and at J to 2 bases, leaving 1 base not matched to a gene. The CDR3 covers 15 residues. Germline CDR1 reads SGHAT; CDR2 reads FQDESV (reference sequence). CDR3 residues: CASSFGTSGTYEQYF. Written as DNA, the CDR3 is TGTGCCAGCAGCTTCGGGACTAGCGGGACCTACGAGCAGTACTTC.

This clone has just one count. The chain carries TRBV7-2 and TRBJ2-7, with 7 bases aligning to TRBD2. Germline V lookup: CDR1 SGHTA, CDR2 FQGNSA. The junction had 11 bases not matched to a gene; V was cut back by 5 bases and J by 1 base. The length of the CDR3 is 16 residues. CDR3 DNA sequence: TGTGCCAGCAGCCGACCCGGGGTAGCGGGTTCCTACGAGCAGTACTTC. Protein sequence: CASSRPGVAGSYEQYF. Full variable domain (outside the CDR3, taken from reference TRBV7-2 and TRBJ2-7): GAGVSQSPSNKVTEKGKDVELRCDPISGHTALYWYRQSLGQGLEFLIYFQGNSAPDKSGLPSDRFSAERTGGSVSTLTIQRTQQEDSAVYLCASSRPGVAGSYEQYFGPGTRLTVT.

The chain has TRBV5-1 and TRBJ1-1, with D maybe TRBD1 (6 bases). The CDR3 contains 14 residues. Trimming cost V 4 bases and J 2 bases, with 12 bases left between them. From germline, CDR1 is SGHRS and CDR2 YFSETQ. The CDR3 protein is CASSGGQLNTEAFF. Written as DNA, the CDR3 is TGCGCCAGCAGCGGCGGACAGCTAAACACTGAAGCTTTCTTT.

The chain is built from TRBV5-6 and TRBJ1-3; tentatively, D is TRBD1 (5 bases). CDR3 length: 16 amino acids. The germline CDR1 and CDR2 sequences are SGHDT and YYEEEE. Trimming stripped 0 bases from V and 0 bases from J, with 10 bases between. CDR3: CASSLGQFFSGNTIYF. The CDR3 DNA follows: TGTGCCAGCAGCTTGGGACAGTTCTTCTCTGGAAACACCATATATTTT.

V usage is TRBV19 and J usage is TRBJ2-1; weak D call: TRBD2 (6 bases). Germline V gene lookup returns CDR1 LNHDA and CDR2 SQIVND (reference sequence). The CDR3 runs to 13 residues. Trimming pared 3 bases from V and 5 bases from J, leaving 8 bases between. CDR3 DNA: TGTGCCAGTAGTATGGGGGGAAACAATGAGCAGTTCTTC. It codes for CASSMGGNNEQFF. The full variable domain, its missing parts supplied by reference TRBV19 and TRBJ2-1, is DGGITQSPKYLFRKEGQNVTLSCEQNLNHDAMYWYRQDPGQGLRLIYYSQIVNDFQKGDIAEGYSVSREKKESFPLTVTSAQKNPTAFYLCASSMGGNNEQFFGPGTRLTVL.

V and J are TRBV14 and TRBJ2-1; 8 bases are a match to TRBD2. Germline V lookup: CDR1 SGHDN, CDR2 FVKESK. V lost 5 bases to trimming and J lost 5 bases; unmatched junction nucleotides: 8. This CDR3 spans 15 amino acids. Here the CDR3 DNA reads TGTGCCAGCAGCAGAAGCGGGAGCCCCGACAATGAGCAGTTCTTC. Translating it yields CASSRSGSPDNEQFF.

The rearrangement links TRBV11-1 to TRBJ2-7; TRBD1 agrees at 7 bases. CDR1 is SGHAT, CDR2 FQDESV, per germline (reference sequence). This CDR3 is 15 amino acids long. The junction had 7 bases not matched to a gene; V was cut back by 1 base and J by 4 bases. CDR3 DNA sequence: TGTGCCAGCAGCTTAGTATGGGACAGTACTTACGAGCAGTACTTC. The encoded protein is CASSLVWDSTYEQYF.

The chain uses TRBV7-9 and TRBJ2-1, with 7 bases lining up with TRBD1. The V gene end was trimmed by 5 bases and the J gene end by 2 bases; junction bases not matched to a gene: 6. This CDR3 contains 15 residues. In germline, CDR1 is SEHNR, CDR2 FQNEAQ (reference sequence). CDR3 sequence (DNA): TGTGCCAGCAGCGACCCCGGGACAGCCTACAATGAGCAGTTCTTC. Its protein is CASSDPGTAYNEQFF. The variable domain in full, completed from reference TRBV7-9 and TRBJ2-1, reads DTGVSQNPRHKITKRGQNVTFRCDPISEHNRLYWYRQTLGQGPEFLTYFQNEAQLEKSRLLSDRFSAERPKGSFSTLEIQRTEQGDSAMYLCASSDPGTAYNEQFFGPGTRLTVL.

This clone was found once. In the same sample, other DNA sequences code for this CDR3. Here the CDR3 DNA reads TGTGCCAGCAGCGCTGGACTATCGCAAGAGACCCAGTACTTC. Amino acid sequence: CASSAGLSQETQYF. This rearrangement joins TRBV9 to TRBJ2-5, with D possibly matching TRBD2 (6 bases). The CDR3 is 14 residues long. Deletions cut 3 bases from V and 2 bases from J, with 11 bases between. Germline V CDR1 and CDR2: SGDLS, YYNGEE. The whole variable domain, remainder taken from reference TRBV9 and TRBJ2-5, is DSGVTQTPKHLITATGQRVTLRCSPRSGDLSVYWYQQSLDQGLQFLIQYYNGEERAKGNILERFSAQQFPDLHSELNLSSLELGDSALYFCASSAGLSQETQYFGPGTRLLVL.

This clone was counted once. The chain recombines TRBV28 with TRBJ2-7; no firm D call. The length of the CDR3 is 14 residues. V was shortened by 5 bases and J by 0 bases, with 11 bases between the two germline ends. Germline CDR1 MDHEN, CDR2 SYDVKM. DNA of the CDR3: TGTGCCAGCAGTATCCCGACCAGCTCCTACGAGCAGTACTTC. Its protein product is CASSIPTSSYEQYF.

V and J are TRBV28 and TRBJ1-1, with a weak D call TRBD1 (5 bases). In germline, CDR1 is MDHEN, CDR2 SYDVKM. CDR3 length: 16 amino acids. With 8 bases removed from V and 0 bases from J, the gap between germline ends came to 19 bases. The CDR3 loop is CASEGPTGTVNTEAFF. The CDR3 DNA reads TGTGCCAGCGAGGGACCGACCGGGACGGTGAACACTGAAGCTTTCTTT.

This chain links TRBV18 with TRBJ1-2; 9 nucleotides line up with TRBD1. With V trimmed by 2 bases and J by 5 bases, 6 bases remained unmatched. CDR3 size: 15 residues. Germline V CDR1 and CDR2: KGHSH, LQKENI. CDR3 sequence (DNA): TGTGCCAGCTCACCATCGGGACAGGGACGGTATGGCTACACCTTC. Translated, it gives CASSPSGQGRYGYTF.